Listed below are T cell receptor beta chains from one sample, sequenced in a study of blood T cells in healthy people across ages. TCRdb re-called the 5' RACE reads through MiXCR, storing one row per CDR3 protein. The sample carries 2 million or so distinct CDR3 sequences, 40% to 55% recorded once. Input material: blood. These receptors originate from a middle-aged woman in good health. Both conserved end residues are part of each CDR3. The order of the fields is D gene, J gene, V gene, CDR3 length, clone size, CDR3 DNA, CDR3 protein. A D gene is named only where the DNA matches it firmly. Part of the rows lack a size; the others show once, few, many or a class for expanded clones.

NA,TRBJ2-5,TRBV28,12,once,TGTGCCAGCCAGACTAGGCCAGAGACCCAGTACTTC,CASQTRPETQYF
NA,TRBJ2-4,TRBV4-3,13,few,TGCGCCAGCAGCATGGGGGGCAAAAACATTCAGTACTTC,CASSMGGKNIQYF
NA,TRBJ2-3,TRBV6-1,16,NA,TGTGCCAGCAGTGCATCGGGACCTTTGGGCACAGATACGCAGTATTTT,CASSASGPLGTDTQYF
TRBD2,TRBJ2-3,TRBV7-2,16,few,TGTGCCAGCAGCTTAGGAGTGGGGGGGGGCACAGATACGCAGTATTTT,CASSLGVGGGTDTQYF
TRBD1,TRBJ1-2,TRBV6-5,15,NA,TGTGCCAGCAGTTACTCGAACAGGGGGATTGGTGGCTACACCTTC,CASSYSNRGIGGYTF
NA,TRBJ2-3,TRBV12-3/TRBV12-4,17,NA,TGTGCCAGCAGTCCCACCGCCCATAGCGTGCGCACAGATACGCAGTATTTT,CASSPTAHSVRTDTQYF
TRBD2,TRBJ2-5,TRBV5-1,14,few,TGCGCCAGCCAACTAGCGGGGAAAAAAGAGACCCAGTACTTC,CASQLAGKKETQYF
NA,TRBJ1-2,TRBV6-2/TRBV6-3,12,NA,TGTGCCAGCGCAGACGCGACCTATGGCTACACCTTC,CASADATYGYTF
NA,TRBJ1-2,TRBV6-2/TRBV6-3,14,few,TGTGCCAGCAGTCACCCCGGAACAGGGTTCGGCTACACCTTC,CASSHPGTGFGYTF
NA,TRBJ1-2,TRBV6-5,16,NA,TGTGCCAGCAGTTACTTAAGACAGGCCCTTAACTATGGCTACACCTTC,CASSYLRQALNYGYTF
TRBD1,TRBJ2-4,TRBV20-1,15,NA,TGCAGTGCCCCCGACCTCTCCGGGACAGAAAACATTCAGTACTTC,CSAPDLSGTENIQYF
NA,TRBJ2-1,TRBV7-9,17,NA,TGTGCCAGCAGCTTCGGAACGAAAACAGGATCCTACAATGAGCAGTTCTTC,CASSFGTKTGSYNEQFF
TRBD2,TRBJ2-5,TRBV6-5,15,once,TGTGCCAGCAGTTATCAGCGGGGGGGTGTGGAGACCCAGTACTTC,CASSYQRGGVETQYF
TRBD2,TRBJ2-1,TRBV7-2,16,few,TGTGCCAGCAGCTTACGGCCGGGACTAGGCTTGAATGAGCAGTTCTTC,CASSLRPGLGLNEQFF
NA,TRBJ2-5,TRBV2,13,NA,TGTGCCAGCATGGGCAGGCCCCAAGAGACCCAGTACTTC,CASMGRPQETQYF
TRBD1,TRBJ2-1,TRBV7-8,14,once,TGTGCCAGCAGCTACTGGACAGGGGGGCATGAGCAGTTCTTC,CASSYWTGGHEQFF
TRBD1,TRBJ2-1,TRBV6-6,15,few,TGTGCCAGCAGTTACGAGGGACAGGGGAGGGATGAGCAGTTCTTC,CASSYEGQGRDEQFF
NA,TRBJ2-5,TRBV7-6,16,many,TGTGCCAGCAGCTTAGTCCTTCCAGGCGACCAAGAGACCCAGTACTTC,CASSLVLPGDQETQYF
TRBD1,TRBJ1-1,TRBV4-1,16,once,TGCGCCAGCAGCCAAGAATGGGGCAGGGGGGTAACTGAAGCTTTCTTT,CASSQEWGRGVTEAFF
TRBD1,TRBJ1-1,TRBV27,13,NA,TGTGCCAGCAGTTCAGGGGGATTCAGGGAAGCTTTCTTT,CASSSGGFREAFF
NA,TRBJ2-5,TRBV24-1,15,NA,TGTGCCACCAGTGAAGTGGAGGGCGGGAAAGAGACCCGGTACTTC,CATSEVEGGKETRYF
TRBD2,TRBJ2-1,TRBV5-6,15,NA,TGTGCCAGCACCTTAGCGGGGGGACCTGAACGTGAGCAGTTCTTC,CASTLAGGPEREQFF
NA,TRBJ2-6,TRBV6-5,18,NA,TGTGCCAGCAGTTACGGTGACCCTCGGAGAGCAGGGGCCAACGTCCTGACTTTC,CASSYGDPRRAGANVLTF
NA,TRBJ2-1,TRBV4-2,15,few,TGTGCCAGCAGCCAAAGGGGTTTACTTTTCAATGAGCAGTTCTTC,CASSQRGLLFNEQFF
TRBD1,TRBJ1-2,TRBV5-1,13,few,TGCGCCAGCAGCCACGACAGGGTTGCTGGCTACACCTTC,CASSHDRVAGYTF
NA,TRBJ2-5,TRBV6-5,17,few,TGTGCCAGCAGTTACTCGATTGTACAGGTCGACAAAGAGACCCAGTACTTC,CASSYSIVQVDKETQYF
NA,TRBJ2-7,TRBV29-1,12,few,TGCAGCGTCGTAGGGTTTTCCTACGAGCAGTACTTC,CSVVGFSYEQYF
NA,TRBJ2-1,TRBV20-1,14,NA,TGCAGTGCCTTGACTACCCGACACACAAATGAGCAGTTCTTC,CSALTTRHTNEQFF
TRBD2,TRBJ2-1,TRBV6-1,14,NA,TGTGCCAGCAGTGTCTCGGGGGGGCATAATGAGCAGTTCTTC,CASSVSGGHNEQFF
NA,TRBJ1-1,TRBV20-1,14,once,TGCAGTGCGGCAGGGGATTTTATGAACACTGAAGCTTTCTTT,CSAAGDFMNTEAFF
NA,TRBJ1-4,TRBV7-2,16,NA,TGTGCCAGCAGCTCGCTCATTAGCCTGGGGAATGAAAAACTGTTTTTT,CASSSLISLGNEKLFF
TRBD1,TRBJ1-2,TRBV5-1,18,NA,TGCGCCAGCAGCTTGACATCAAAAACAGGGACAGGGACCCACGGCTACACCTTC,CASSLTSKTGTGTHGYTF
TRBD2,TRBJ2-1,TRBV6-2/TRBV6-3,14,NA,TGTGCCAGCAGGACGGCGGGGGGGAACAATGAGCAGTTCTTC,CASRTAGGNNEQFF
NA,TRBJ1-4,TRBV9,16,NA,TGTGCCAGCAGCGTAGGAGCCCGGGACCTTAATGAAAAACTGTTTTTT,CASSVGARDLNEKLFF
NA,TRBJ2-1,TRBV3-1,15,NA,TGTGCCAGCAGCCCGCACCCGACAGGCTACAATGAGCAGTTCTTC,CASSPHPTGYNEQFF
NA,TRBJ2-1,TRBV28,16,few,TGTGCCAGCATCCGCTCGGGAATAGGCTCCTACAATGAGCAGTTCTTC,CASIRSGIGSYNEQFF
NA,TRBJ2-3,TRBV20-1,17,once,TGCAGTGCTAGAGATTGGGTGGGGGGGGGCAGCACAGATACGCAGTATTTT,CSARDWVGGGSTDTQYF
NA,TRBJ2-1,TRBV18,15,few,TGTGCCAGCTCAACCGACAGAACCTTCTACAATGAGCAGTTCTTC,CASSTDRTFYNEQFF
NA,TRBJ2-7,TRBV20-1,11,few,TGCAGTGCTAGCGATCAGTACGAGCAGTACTTC,CSASDQYEQYF
NA,TRBJ2-7,TRBV7-2,16,NA,TGTGCCAGCAGCATTTCCATACAGGGTTCCTCCTACGAGCAGTACTTC,CASSISIQGSSYEQYF
NA,TRBJ2-5,TRBV11-1,11,few,TGTGCCAGCAGCAGCTTCGGGACCCAGTACTTC,CASSSFGTQYF
NA,TRBJ1-1,TRBV9,16,NA,TGTGCCAGCAGCGTAGGGCGGGGGATTAAAAACACTGAAGCTTTCTTT,CASSVGRGIKNTEAFF
NA,TRBJ2-3,TRBV5-1,17,NA,TGCGCCAGCAGCTTGGACTTCAATAGGGGGGGCACAGATACGCAGTATTTT,CASSLDFNRGGTDTQYF
NA,TRBJ1-5,TRBV20-1,13,NA,TGCAGTGCTAGAGGCCTATTAAATCAGCCCCAGCATTTT,CSARGLLNQPQHF
TRBD1,TRBJ1-5,TRBV28,16,once,TGTGCCAGCAGGGCCCCCGGGACAGGGGGCATTCAGCCCCAGCATTTT,CASRAPGTGGIQPQHF
TRBD1,TRBJ2-3,TRBV2,14,NA,TGTGCCAGCAGAAGGACAGGGGGCTCAGATACGCAGTATTTT,CASRRTGGSDTQYF